This T cell receptor beta chain emerged from a study of blood T cell repertoires in COVID-19. Study background: Acute-phase and convalescent COVID-19 samples originated in the United States, Italy and Spain.

In the source study's methods: Amplification from reference gene primers served as the basis for estimated nucleated cell counts. Assay: immunoSEQ multiplex PCR; the TCRdb copy retains only in-frame clones and omits some. For V, J and clone size, that table is used; D and trimming come from the DNA. Of hundreds of thousands of clones listed, 80% to 95% are singletons. Germline V gene lookup returns CDR1 SGHDN and CDR2 FVKESK. The ends were cut back, 2 bases at V and 4 bases at J, with 18 bases in the middle. This CDR3 is 17 amino acids long. The specimen sequenced was peripheral blood. The J gene is TRBJ2-1, the V gene TRBV14, with a tentative D call TRBD1 (6 bases). The receptor comes from a man between 60 and 75 years old with COVID-19, enrolled during active disease. Here the CDR3 reads CASSQNRARWGYNEQFF. In nucleotides, the CDR3 is TGTGCCAGCAGCCAAAACAGGGCCCGATGGGGGTACAATGAGCAGTTCTTC. The full variable domain, its missing parts supplied by reference TRBV14 and TRBJ2-1, is EAGVTQFPSHSVIEKGQTVTLRCDPISGHDNLYWYRRVMGKEIKFLLHFVKESKQDESGMPNNRFLAERTGGTYSTLKVQPAELEDSGVYFCASSQNRARWGYNEQFFGPGTRLTVL.